This is a list of T cell receptor beta chains from one sample in a study of beta chain features in type 1 diabetes. The method was immunoSEQ multiplex PCR; TCRdb's version includes in-frame clones alone and lacks a portion of them. The table records about 250,000 clones, over 12% of them present only once. The sequenced material came from naive CD4+ T cells from blood. Every receptor here comes from a woman aged 35 to 49 in good health. CDR3s include the opening cysteine and the closing phenylalanine or tryptophan. The order of the fields is J gene, CDR3 length, clone size, V gene, D gene, CDR3 protein, CDR3 DNA. D genes are given only for firm matches. Expanded clones get a size class; other rows say once, few or many, or leave the size out.

J: TRBJ1-2; length: 16; size: -; V: TRBV6-5; D: TRBD1; CDR3: CASSLSTGTGTYGYTF; DNA: TGTGCCAGCAGTTTATCCACCGGGACAGGGACCTATGGCTACACCTTC
J: TRBJ1-2; length: 16; size: -; V: TRBV7-2; D: TRBD1; CDR3: CANRLAHVDRVYGYTF; DNA: TGTGCTAACCGCCTAGCCCACGTTGACAGGGTCTATGGCTACACCTTC
J: TRBJ1-1; length: 15; size: few; V: TRBV15; D: TRBD1; CDR3: CATSRDWTGLTEAFF; DNA: TGTGCCACCAGCAGGGACTGGACAGGGCTCACTGAAGCTTTCTTT
J: TRBJ2-5; length: 13; size: few; V: TRBV5-1; D: -; CDR3: CASSWRGQETQYF; DNA: TGCGCCAGCAGCTGGCGGGGCCAAGAGACCCAGTACTTC
J: TRBJ2-7; length: 15; size: -; V: TRBV4-1; D: -; CDR3: CASSQVGVKTYEQYF; DNA: TGCGCCAGCAGCCAAGTAGGGGTTAAAACCTACGAGCAGTACTTC
J: TRBJ2-1; length: 15; size: -; V: TRBV2; D: TRBD2; CDR3: CASSPTSGEYNEQFF; DNA: TGTGCCAGCAGTCCGACTAGCGGGGAGTACAATGAGCAGTTCTTC
J: TRBJ1-2; length: 15; size: -; V: TRBV4-3; D: TRBD1; CDR3: CASSQTGTGNYGYTF; DNA: TGCGCCAGCAGCCAAACCGGGACAGGGAACTATGGCTACACCTTC
J: TRBJ2-3; length: 14; size: few; V: TRBV5-1; D: -; CDR3: CASSLGSAADTQYF; DNA: TGCGCCAGCAGCTTGGGTTCGGCGGCAGATACGCAGTATTTT
J: TRBJ2-7; length: 12; size: few; V: TRBV2; D: -; CDR3: CASSDHRPEQYF; DNA: TGTGCCAGCAGTGACCACAGACCCGAGCAGTACTTC
J: TRBJ1-4; length: 14; size: -; V: TRBV5-1; D: -; CDR3: CASRLEATNEKLFF; DNA: TGCGCCAGCAGACTAGAAGCAACTAATGAAAAACTGTTTTTT
J: TRBJ1-1; length: 16; size: few; V: TRBV9; D: -; CDR3: CASSVSGGGMNTEAFF; DNA: TGTGCCAGCAGCGTGTCGGGTGGGGGCATGAACACTGAAGCTTTCTTT
J: TRBJ2-7; length: 14; size: few; V: TRBV6-5; D: TRBD2; CDR3: CASRWTSGSYEQYF; DNA: TGTGCCAGCAGATGGACTAGCGGATCCTACGAGCAGTACTTC
J: TRBJ1-4; length: 12; size: few; V: TRBV19; D: -; CDR3: CANGYNEEKLFF; DNA: TGTGCCAACGGTTATAATGAGGAAAAACTGTTTTTT
J: TRBJ1-2; length: 17; size: few; V: TRBV27; D: -; CDR3: CASSLLGSSGPIGGYTF; DNA: TGTGCCAGCAGTTTATTGGGATCCAGCGGTCCCATTGGGGGCTACACCTTC
J: TRBJ1-5; length: 16; size: -; V: TRBV10-1; D: -; CDR3: CASIFRDIQVVQPQHF; DNA: TGCGCCAGCATCTTCCGGGACATTCAGGTGGTTCAGCCCCAGCATTTT
J: TRBJ2-7; length: 13; size: -; V: TRBV5-1; D: -; CDR3: CASSLPGVFEQYF; DNA: TGCGCCAGCAGCTTGCCAGGGGTGTTCGAGCAGTACTTC
J: TRBJ1-2; length: 14; size: few; V: TRBV15; D: TRBD1; CDR3: CATSRENRGRGYTF; DNA: TGTGCCACCAGCAGAGAAAACAGGGGAAGGGGCTACACCTTC
J: TRBJ2-3; length: 15; size: -; V: TRBV7-2; D: TRBD2; CDR3: CASRSLAGGPDTQYF; DNA: TGTGCCAGCAGGTCTCTAGCGGGGGGGCCTGATACGCAGTATTTT
J: TRBJ2-7; length: 13; size: -; V: TRBV4-1; D: -; CDR3: CASSRGSGDEQYF; DNA: TGCGCCAGCAGCCGGGGGTCGGGGGACGAGCAGTACTTC
J: TRBJ2-5; length: 16; size: -; V: TRBV5-1; D: TRBD2; CDR3: CASSSAGGGWGETQYF; DNA: TGCGCCAGCAGCTCAGCGGGGGGCGGCTGGGGAGAGACCCAGTACTTC
J: TRBJ2-4; length: 15; size: -; V: TRBV5-5; D: TRBD1; CDR3: CASSGQGPAKNIQYF; DNA: TGTGCCAGCAGCGGACAGGGTCCAGCCAAAAACATTCAGTACTTC
J: TRBJ2-7; length: 15; size: few; V: TRBV18; D: TRBD2; CDR3: CASSPASGGSYEQYF; DNA: TGTGCCAGCTCACCAGCAAGCGGGGGATCCTACGAGCAGTACTTC
J: TRBJ1-1; length: 16; size: few; V: TRBV18; D: TRBD1; CDR3: CASSPPGQGRNTEAFF; DNA: TGTGCCAGCTCACCACCGGGACAGGGCCGGAACACTGAAGCTTTCTTT
J: TRBJ2-5; length: 12; size: few; V: TRBV5-1; D: -; CDR3: CASSHTPETQYF; DNA: TGCGCCAGCAGCCACACCCCAGAGACCCAGTACTTC
J: TRBJ2-7; length: 14; size: few; V: TRBV2; D: TRBD1; CDR3: CASSEDRGAYEQYF; DNA: TGTGCCAGCAGTGAAGACAGGGGGGCGTACGAGCAGTACTTC
J: TRBJ1-1; length: 13; size: -; V: TRBV18; D: TRBD1; CDR3: CASSPRTGAEAFF; DNA: TGTGCCAGCTCACCTAGGACAGGAGCAGAAGCTTTCTTT
J: TRBJ2-1; length: 16; size: -; V: TRBV5-6; D: -; CDR3: CASRQGVGATYNEQFF; DNA: TGTGCCAGCAGACAGGGAGTGGGGGCCACTTACAATGAGCAGTTCTTC
J: TRBJ1-3; length: 16; size: few; V: TRBV7-9; D: TRBD1; CDR3: CASSLEGGRSGNTIYF; DNA: TGTGCCAGCAGCTTAGAAGGGGGCCGCTCTGGAAACACCATATATTTT
J: TRBJ2-1; length: 14; size: -; V: TRBV10-3; D: -; CDR3: CAISESIGEDEQFF; DNA: TGTGCCATCAGTGAGTCGATAGGGGAGGATGAGCAGTTCTTC
J: TRBJ1-4; length: 14; size: few; V: TRBV11-2; D: -; CDR3: CASSLNPGAEKLFF; DNA: TGTGCCAGCAGCTTAAATCCAGGGGCGGAAAAACTGTTTTTT
J: TRBJ2-1; length: 18; size: few; V: TRBV4-1; D: -; CDR3: CASSLITLAGAISNEQFF; DNA: TGCGCCAGCAGCCTTATCACCTTGGCGGGGGCTATAAGCAATGAGCAGTTCTTC
J: TRBJ2-7; length: 14; size: -; V: TRBV10-3; D: TRBD1; CDR3: CAIRGDRATYEQYF; DNA: TGTGCCATCAGGGGGGACAGGGCTACCTACGAGCAGTACTTC
J: TRBJ2-1; length: 15; size: -; V: TRBV19; D: TRBD1; CDR3: CASSATGTAYNEQFF; DNA: TGTGCCAGTAGTGCAACCGGGACAGCTTACAATGAGCAGTTCTTC
J: TRBJ1-1; length: 15; size: -; V: TRBV9; D: TRBD1; CDR3: CASSAPRTGKTEAFF; DNA: TGTGCCAGCAGCGCCCCCCGGACAGGGAAGACTGAAGCTTTCTTT
J: TRBJ1-1; length: 14; size: -; V: TRBV29-1; D: TRBD1; CDR3: CSVAGTGMNTEAFF; DNA: TGCAGCGTTGCCGGGACAGGCATGAACACTGAAGCTTTCTTT